This T cell receptor (beta chain) was observed in a study of tumor-infiltrating lymphocytes in localized non-small cell lung cancer. Sequencing used immunoSEQ multiplex PCR; TCRdb keeps in-frame clones, though not all of them. The sample consists of 15,000 to 20,000 clones, around 72% of them appearing once. Trimming cost V 8 bases and J 4 bases, with 14 bases left between them. The germline V gene encodes CDR1 MNHEY and CDR2 SVGAGI. CDR3 length: 13 residues. The chain employs TRBV6-5 and TRBJ1-1; D uncertain. The clonotype comes from a human donor with non-small cell lung cancer. Specimen: lung tumor tissue. The CDR3: CASRRGVRTEAFF. In DNA, the CDR3 is TGTGCCAGCCGGCGCGGGGTACGCACTGAAGCTTTCTTT.